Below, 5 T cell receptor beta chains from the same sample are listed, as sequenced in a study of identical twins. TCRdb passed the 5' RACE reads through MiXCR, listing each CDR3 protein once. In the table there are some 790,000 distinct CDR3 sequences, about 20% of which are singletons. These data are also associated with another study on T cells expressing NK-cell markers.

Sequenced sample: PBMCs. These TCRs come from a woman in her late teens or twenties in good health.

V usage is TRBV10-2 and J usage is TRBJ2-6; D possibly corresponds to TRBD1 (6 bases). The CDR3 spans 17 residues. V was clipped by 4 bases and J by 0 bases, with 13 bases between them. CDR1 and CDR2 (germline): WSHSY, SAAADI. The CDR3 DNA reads TGCGCCAGCAGTGGCGGCAGGGGTCACTCTGGGGCCAACGTCCTGACTTTC. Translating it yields CASSGGRGHSGANVLTF.

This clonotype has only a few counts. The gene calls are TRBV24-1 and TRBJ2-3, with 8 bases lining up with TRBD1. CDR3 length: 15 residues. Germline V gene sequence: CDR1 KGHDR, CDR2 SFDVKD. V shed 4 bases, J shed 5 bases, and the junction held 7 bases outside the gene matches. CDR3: CATSESRGRVDTQYF. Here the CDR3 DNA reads TGTGCCACCAGTGAGTCCAGGGGGCGCGTAGATACGCAGTATTTT.

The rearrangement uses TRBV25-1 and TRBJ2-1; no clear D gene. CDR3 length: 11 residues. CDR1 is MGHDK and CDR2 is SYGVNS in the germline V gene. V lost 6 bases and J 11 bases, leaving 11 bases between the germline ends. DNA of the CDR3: TGTGCCAGCAGCGACATATCCAAGCAGTTCTTC. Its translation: CASSDISKQFF.

The chain's CDR3 is CATSDHGQLNTEAFF. Written as DNA, the CDR3 is TGTGCCACCAGTGATCACGGACAGTTGAACACTGAAGCTTTCTTT. The chain is built from TRBV24-1 and TRBJ1-1; possibly TRBD1 for D (6 bases). Trimming pared 3 bases from V and 0 bases from J, leaving 10 bases between. Germline CDR1 KGHDR, CDR2 SFDVKD. The CDR3 is 15 amino acids.

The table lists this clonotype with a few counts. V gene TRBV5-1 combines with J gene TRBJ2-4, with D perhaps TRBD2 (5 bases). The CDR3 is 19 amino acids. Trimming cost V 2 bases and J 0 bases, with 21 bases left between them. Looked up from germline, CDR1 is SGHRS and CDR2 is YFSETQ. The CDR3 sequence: CASSFGREENLGAKNIQYF. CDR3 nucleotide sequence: TGCGCCAGCAGCTTCGGACGGGAAGAAAATCTGGGAGCCAAAAACATTCAGTACTTC.